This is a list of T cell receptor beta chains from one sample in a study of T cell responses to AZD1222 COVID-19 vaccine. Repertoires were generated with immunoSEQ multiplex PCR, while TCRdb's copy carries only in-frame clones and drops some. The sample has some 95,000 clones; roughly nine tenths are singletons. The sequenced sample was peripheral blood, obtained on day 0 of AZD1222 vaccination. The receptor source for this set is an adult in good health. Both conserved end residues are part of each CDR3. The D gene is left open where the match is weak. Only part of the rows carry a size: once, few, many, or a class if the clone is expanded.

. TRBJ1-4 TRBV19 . CASTGRDYEKLFF TGTGCCAGTACGGGCAGGGACTATGAAAAACTGTTTTTT
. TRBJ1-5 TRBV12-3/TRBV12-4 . CASTHGGNQPQHF TGTGCCAGCACTCACGGAGGAAATCAGCCCCAGCATTTT
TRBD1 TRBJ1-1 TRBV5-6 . CASSFEGADTEAFF TGTGCCAGCAGCTTCGAGGGGGCGGACACTGAAGCTTTCTTT
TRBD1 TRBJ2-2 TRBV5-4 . CASSRKGQGLLGELFF TGTGCCAGCAGCCGAAAAGGACAGGGGCTCCTCGGGGAGCTGTTTTTT
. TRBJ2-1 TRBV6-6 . CASSSDQNEQFF TGTGCCAGCAGTTCCGATCAGAATGAGCAGTTCTTC
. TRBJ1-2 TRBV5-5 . CASTEGGNYGYTF TGTGCCAGCACGGAGGGGGGGAACTATGGCTACACCTTC
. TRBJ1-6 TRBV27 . CASSQRVYNSPLHF TGTGCCAGCAGTCAACGGGTCTATAATTCACCCCTCCACTTT
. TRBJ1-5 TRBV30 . CAWRQYSNQPQHF TGTGCCTGGAGACAGTATAGCAATCAGCCCCAGCATTTT
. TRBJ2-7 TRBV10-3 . CATTTPAGEQYF TGTGCCACCACCACCCCGGCGGGCGAGCAGTACTTC
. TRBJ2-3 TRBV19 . CASSIDRVTDTQYF TGTGCCAGTAGTATCGATAGGGTCACAGATACGCAGTATTTT
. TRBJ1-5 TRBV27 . CASSLWGTQPQHF TGTGCCAGCAGTTTATGGGGGACGCAGCCCCAGCATTTT
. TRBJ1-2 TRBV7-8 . CASSLMGGGTRRYGYTF TGTGCCAGCAGCTTAATGGGAGGTGGGACACGACGCTATGGCTACACCTTC
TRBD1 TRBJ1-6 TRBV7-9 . CASSHRDRDWYNSPLHF TGTGCCAGCAGCCATCGGGACAGGGATTGGTATAATTCACCCCTCCACTTT
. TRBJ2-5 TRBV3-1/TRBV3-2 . CASSRAPKETQYF TGTGCCAGCAGCCGCGCGCCTAAAGAGACCCAGTACTTC
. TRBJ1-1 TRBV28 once CASSLVYYTEAFF TGTGCCAGCAGTTTGGTGTATTACACTGAAGCTTTCTTT
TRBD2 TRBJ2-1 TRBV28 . CASSRGTSGGNLNEQFF TGTGCCAGCAGTCGCGGGACTAGCGGGGGAAATCTCAATGAGCAGTTCTTC
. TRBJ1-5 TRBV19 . CASSIGTTNQPQHF TGTGCCAGTAGTATAGGGACCACAAATCAGCCCCAGCATTTT
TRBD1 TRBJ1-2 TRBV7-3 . CASTGGSHYGYTF TGTGCCAGCACAGGGGGCTCCCACTATGGCTACACCTTC
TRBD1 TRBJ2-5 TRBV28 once CASSRTGSRETQYF TGTGCCAGCAGCCGGACAGGGTCACGGGAGACCCAGTACTTC
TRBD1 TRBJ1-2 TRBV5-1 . CASRQGNYGYTF TGCGCCAGCCGACAGGGGAACTATGGCTACACCTTC
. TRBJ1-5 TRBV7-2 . CASSWRGGGQPQHF TGTGCCAGCAGCTGGAGGGGAGGCGGTCAGCCCCAGCATTTT
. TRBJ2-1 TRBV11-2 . CASSQGHYNEQFF TGTGCCAGCAGTCAGGGGCACTACAATGAGCAGTTCTTC
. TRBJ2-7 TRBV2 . CASSTQGYEQYF TGTGCCAGCAGTACACAGGGCTACGAGCAGTACTTC